The next 27 T cell receptor beta chains were all read from a single sample in a study of T cells after yellow fever vaccination. TCRdb called the 5' RACE reads again in MiXCR, with one record for every CDR3 protein. The repertoire includes around 310,000 distinct CDR3 sequences, roughly 3.5% of them detected once, and about 20% sits in the top ten. Here the sequenced sample was PBMCs, taken on the day of the yellow fever booster vaccination. These receptors were collected from a man younger than 30 who received the YFV17D yellow fever vaccine.

The chain couples TRBV9 to TRBJ1-4, with TRBD1 identical over 7 bases. Germline V lookup: CDR1 SGDLS, CDR2 YYNGEE. CDR3 length equals 13 residues. V lost 4 bases to trimming and J lost 4 bases; unmatched junction nucleotides: 1. The CDR3 nucleotides read TGTGCCAGCAGCCGACAGGGTAATGAAAAACTGTTTTTT. Its protein product is CASSRQGNEKLFF.

This clonotype appeared many times. The CDR3 protein is CASSLVLAYTDTQYF. DNA of the CDR3: TGCGCCAGCAGCTTGGTGCTAGCGTACACAGATACGCAGTATTTT. V is TRBV5-1 and J is TRBJ2-3; maybe TRBD2 (6 bases). The V and J ends lost 0 bases and 2 bases respectively, with 10 bases between them. The CDR3 totals 15 residues. Germline values: CDR1 SGHRS, CDR2 YFSETQ.

The V gene is TRBV12-3 or TRBV12-4, the J gene TRBJ2-7; 8 nucleotides match TRBD2. J lost 5 bases, V lost 10 bases, and 10 bases had no gene match. The CDR3 extends over 13 amino acids. In DNA form, the CDR3 reads TGTGCCAACCTCGGGGGGGCGTCGCACGAGCAGTACGTC. Translation gives CANLGGASHEQYV.

There are many counts of this clonotype. The rearrangement links TRBV20-1 to TRBJ2-5, with TRBD2 matching 13 bases. The CDR3 is 16 amino acids. Germline V gene data show CDR1 as DFQATT and CDR2 as SNEGSKA (reference sequence). The V and J ends lost 0 bases and 4 bases, in that order; junction bases with no gene match: 5. CDR3 sequence reads: CSARDWTSGGGETQYF. The CDR3 DNA follows: TGCAGTGCTAGAGATTGGACTAGCGGGGGAGGAGAGACCCAGTACTTC.

This clonotype was seen many times. CDR3 sequence (DNA): TGTGCCAGCAGCCAATCCGGGATAGATACAGATACGCAGTATTTT. Residues: CASSQSGIDTDTQYF. The V and J genes are TRBV4-2 and TRBJ2-3; possible D gene TRBD2, 5 bases. The CDR3 extends over 15 amino acids. Trimming cost V 2 bases and J 3 bases, with 12 bases left between them. The germline V gene has CDR1 LGHNA and CDR2 YNFKEQ.

The rearrangement links TRBV14 to TRBJ1-5; the D gene is possibly TRBD1 (5 bases). From germline, CDR1 is SGHDN and CDR2 FVKESK. The CDR3 runs to 17 residues. Trimming removed 0 bases from V and 4 bases from J, with 16 bases in between. The CDR3 DNA sequence: TGTGCCAGCAGCCAAGATAGAAGGGGAGTAACGAATCAGCCCCAGCATTTT. This sequence encodes CASSQDRRGVTNQPQHF.

This clonotype was seen a few times. The V gene is TRBV7-9, the J gene TRBJ2-3; tentatively, D is TRBD2 (6 bases). The V end lost 6 bases, the J end lost 1 base, and 14 bases lay between the germline ends. The CDR3 has 15 residues. Germline V gives CDR1 SEHNR, CDR2 FQNEAQ (reference sequence). For the CDR3, the DNA is TGTGCCAGCAGAGAACCCGCTAGCGGCACAGATACGCAGTATTTT. This codes for CASREPASGTDTQYF.

This clonotype was detected many times. The chain carries TRBV12-3 or TRBV12-4 and TRBJ2-5; 9 nucleotides match TRBD1. Trimming removed 5 bases from V and 7 bases from J; junction bases left unmatched: 5. This CDR3 has 13 residues. As DNA, the CDR3 is TGTGCCAGCAGTAGACAGGGGGGGGCGACCCAGTACTTC. This gives the protein CASSRQGGATQYF.

This clonotype has at least ten counts. J is TRBJ1-5 and V is TRBV29-1; 8 positions agree with TRBD1. J gave up 2 bases and V 7 bases, and 4 bases lay outside the gene matches. Germline assignment: CDR1 SQVTM and CDR2 ANQGSEA. This CDR3 spans 13 amino acids. The CDR3 loop reads CSAETGGNQPQHF. The CDR3 DNA follows: TGCAGCGCCGAGACAGGGGGCAATCAGCCCCAGCATTTT.

V usage is TRBV4-3 and J usage is TRBJ1-2; possible D gene TRBD1, 5 bases. The CDR3 is 14 amino acids. Trimming shortened V by 1 base and J by 6 bases, and 12 bases separated the two germline ends. The germline CDR1 and CDR2 sequences are LGHNA and YSLEER. CDR3 coding DNA: TGCGCCAGCAGCCAAGTACGGGGGGTTCATGGCTACACCTTC. It codes for CASSQVRGVHGYTF.

This clonotype was observed many times. V and J are TRBV7-6 and TRBJ2-7; 9 bases fit TRBD2. CDR3 length: 16 amino acids. V trimming: 2 bases; J trimming: 1 base; junction bases outside the gene matches: 6. Germline values: CDR1 SGHVS, CDR2 FNYEAQ. The DNA for the CDR3 is TGTGCCAGCAGCTTAAGTAAAGCGGGGGGTTCCTACGAGCAGTACTTC. It is translated as CASSLSKAGGSYEQYF.

This clonotype was counted ten times or more. The chain has TRBV7-2 and TRBJ2-5, with D hard to call. The CDR3 spans 16 residues. Trimming stripped 2 bases from V and 2 bases from J, with 15 bases between. Germline values: CDR1 SGHTA, CDR2 FQGNSA. The CDR3 is CASSLPPRLGQETQYF. The CDR3 bases are TGTGCCAGCAGCTTACCCCCAAGATTGGGACAAGAGACCCAGTACTTC.

This clonotype has a count of ten or more. The chain combines TRBV20-1 with TRBJ2-4, with a weak D call TRBD1 (6 bases). Trimming left V 8 bases short and J 2 bases short, with 10 bases between. CDR3 length: 12 residues. CDR1 is DFQATT and CDR2 is SNEGSKA in the germline V gene (reference sequence). The CDR3 DNA reads TGCAGTCTACAGGGAACCAAAAACATTCAGTACTTC. Protein sequence: CSLQGTKNIQYF.

The gene calls are TRBV7-3 and TRBJ2-3, with 7 nucleotides matching TRBD2. With V trimmed by 5 bases and J by 2 bases, 10 bases remained unmatched. CDR3 length: 16 residues. Germline lookup yields CDR1 SGHTA and CDR2 FQGTGA. In nucleotides, the CDR3 is TGTGCCAGCAGCCCCTCGGTAGCGGGCAACACAGATACGCAGTATTTT. Its translation is CASSPSVAGNTDTQYF.

In this sample, this clonotype turned up a few times. In nucleotides, the CDR3 is TGTGCCTGGACCCCAGGAACCGGGGAGCTGTTTTTT. It yields the protein CAWTPGTGELFF. This sequence joins TRBV30 and TRBJ2-2; D is unclear. CDR1 is GTSNPN, CDR2 SVGIG, per germline (reference sequence). Deletions cut 4 bases from V and 5 bases from J, with 8 bases between. The CDR3 is 12 residues long.

This clonotype was counted only a few times. The chain links TRBV19 to TRBJ2-3; D gene ambiguous. V was pared by 10 bases and J by 0 bases, with 11 bases between. The length of the CDR3 is 13 residues. Germline CDR1 LNHDA, CDR2 SQIVND (reference sequence). The DNA of the CDR3 is TGTGCCACCCGGATTGTTAGCACAGATACGCAGTATTTT. This encodes CATRIVSTDTQYF.

This clonotype was seen repeatedly, ten times or more. The chain links TRBV6-5 to TRBJ2-7, with a tentative D call TRBD2 (5 bases). There are 14 residues in the CDR3. CDR1 is MNHEY and CDR2 is SVGAGI in the germline V gene. Trimming took 0 bases from V and 2 from J, leaving 8 bases between them. For the CDR3, the DNA is TGTGCCAGCAGTTACTCGTCGGAGGCCTACGAGCAGTACTTC. Its translation: CASSYSSEAYEQYF.

A few counts support this clonotype. The genes are TRBV5-6 and TRBJ1-5, with TRBD1 as a possible D gene (5 bases). Trimming took 4 bases from V and 7 from J, leaving 9 bases between them. The CDR3 totals 12 residues. Germline CDR1 SGHDT, CDR2 YYEEEE. The CDR3 region is CASSTQGQPQHF. The CDR3 region has the DNA TGTGCCAGCAGCACCCAGGGACAGCCCCAGCATTTT.

Note on this clonotype: A much larger clone lies one base from this, so it may be a read error. The CDR3 bases are TGCGGCAGCAGCCAAGATGGCGGTAGCTCCTACAATGAGCAGTTCTTC. Translation: CGSSQDGGSSYNEQFF. V is TRBV4-3 and J is TRBJ2-1; D is ambiguous. Germline lookup yields CDR1 LGHNA and CDR2 YSLEER. The CDR3 has 16 amino acids.

Ten or more counts support this clonotype. The rearrangement uses TRBV18 and TRBJ2-7; D is perhaps TRBD2 (6 bases). Germline-derived CDR1 and CDR2 are KGHSH and LQKENI. The CDR3 totals 15 residues. The V and J ends lost 2 bases and 5 bases respectively, with 16 bases between them. CDR3 sequence reads: CASSPNRGNGNEQYF. DNA of the CDR3: TGTGCCAGCTCACCAAATCGGGGGAATGGTAACGAGCAGTACTTC.

This clonotype has a single count. The J gene is TRBJ2-7, the V gene TRBV30; D perhaps matches TRBD1 (5 bases). V was shortened by 0 bases and J by 9 bases, with 18 bases between the two germline ends. In germline, CDR1 is GTSNPN, CDR2 SVGIG (reference sequence). This CDR3 has 14 residues. The CDR3 here is CAWSVRDRDTAQYF. In nucleotides, the CDR3 is TGTGCCTGGAGTGTACGTGACAGAGATACTGCGCAGTACTTC.

Ten or more counts support this clonotype. The rearrangement links TRBV7-2 to TRBJ2-5; 14 positions match TRBD2. Germline CDR1 and CDR2: SGHTA and FQGNSA. The CDR3 contains 16 residues. Unmatched junction bases numbered 3, after V lost 1 base and J lost 5 bases. This CDR3 reads CASSLVGTSGGETQYF. CDR3 in DNA: TGTGCCAGCAGCTTAGTAGGGACTAGCGGGGGTGAGACCCAGTACTTC.

The chain links TRBV27 to TRBJ2-7; TRBD2 is a possible D gene (5 bases). CDR1 is MNHEY, CDR2 SMNVEV, per germline (reference sequence). The CDR3 has 14 amino acids. With 1 base removed from V and 0 bases from J, the gap between germline ends came to 7 bases. This chain's CDR3 is CASSLWESSYEQYF. The CDR3 DNA sequence: TGTGCCAGCAGTTTATGGGAGAGCTCCTACGAGCAGTACTTC.

There are many counts of this clonotype. The rearrangement joins TRBV7-2 to TRBJ2-1; possibly TRBD1 for D (5 bases). V lost 3 bases and J 9 bases, leaving 12 bases between the germline ends. Germline CDR1 reads SGHTA; CDR2 reads FQGNSA. This CDR3 has 13 residues. The CDR3 DNA is TGTGCCAGCAGCTTCCAAGGGGCGCGTGAGCAGTTCTTC. It is translated as CASSFQGAREQFF. The whole variable domain, filled in from reference TRBV7-2 and TRBJ2-1, reads GAGVSQSPSNKVTEKGKDVELRCDPISGHTALYWYRQSLGQGLEFLIYFQGNSAPDKSGLPSDRFSAERTGGSVSTLTIQRTQQEDSAVYLCASSFQGAREQFFGPGTRLTVL.

This clonotype was seen at least ten times. The chain employs TRBV7-2 and TRBJ2-5; perhaps TRBD2 as D (5 bases). V was clipped by 2 bases and J by 1 base, with 8 bases between them. There are 14 residues in the CDR3. Germline values: CDR1 SGHTA, CDR2 FQGNSA. CDR3 loop: CASSLFSGQETQYF. CDR3 sequence (DNA): TGTGCCAGCAGCTTATTCAGCGGCCAAGAGACCCAGTACTTC.

In its sample, this clonotype was seen many times. The V call is TRBV12-3 or TRBV12-4, the J call TRBJ2-2; D is uncertain. CDR3 length: 14 amino acids. The V end was cut by 4 bases, the J end by 4 bases, with 10 bases between. DNA for the CDR3: TGTGCCAGCAGTTCCGGCACCGGCACCGGGGAGCTGTTTTTT. Its translation is CASSSGTGTGELFF.

The J gene is TRBJ2-7, the V gene TRBV28; 7 positions match TRBD2. Germline V gene data show CDR1 as MDHEN and CDR2 as SYDVKM. The CDR3 totals 14 residues. With 4 bases clipped from V and 4 bases from J, the junction kept 7 bases outside the gene matches. CDR3 sequence reads: CASSSPGLLYEQYV. As DNA, the CDR3 is TGTGCCAGCAGTTCCCCGGGACTACTTTACGAGCAGTACGTC.